This TCR beta chain originates from a study of T cells in Graves' hyperthyroidism and ophthalmopathy. Notes on the study in general: In the blood, most expanded thyroid clonotypes above 0.001 appeared as well.

J lost 7 bases, V lost 6 bases, and 14 bases had no gene match. The CDR3 runs to 16 residues. CDR1 and CDR2 from the germline V gene are SGHTA and FQGNSA. Ophthalmopathy cases scored 3 or more on the Clinical Activity Score and 4 or more on NOSPECS grade, with duration below 3 months. The study excluded patients with uncontrolled infection, other autoimmune disease, pregnancy or lactation. Cells are PBMCs isolated from roughly 10 ml of fresh blood. Researchers took RNA transcripts and amplified the TCR beta CDR3 regions from them. Carried out on the TCR CDR3, a first-round RT-PCR used the HTBI primer set. MiXCR, applied by TCRdb to the multiplex PCR reads, yields one record per CDR3 protein. Among about 53,000 distinct CDR3 sequences, 49% were seen once, and the ten largest hold 9.5% to 15%. To note about this clonotype: Its target is unknown.

This clonotype was obtained from a woman in her twenties or thirties with Graves' ophthalmopathy. V and J are TRBV7-2 and TRBJ2-7; 11 positions agree with TRBD2. The sequencing sample was made of blood. The CDR3 here is CASSLTSGASLAEQYF. The CDR3 coding sequence is TGTGCCAGCAGTTTGACTAGCGGGGCCTCCTTAGCTGAGCAGTACTTC.